This T cell receptor beta chain was observed in a study of cytotoxic CD8 clonotypes in ibrutinib-treated CLL. Overall study results and limits: Collection times varied between progressing and sustained-remission patients. Public clonotypes, an uncommon group, contracted or remained stable on treatment.

Data came from immunoSEQ multiplex PCR; TCRdb stores just in-frame clones and leaves some out. The sample records tens of thousands of clones, approximately 67% being singletons. Trimming took 4 bases from V and 11 from J, leaving 31 bases between them. CDR3 length: 17 amino acids. From germline, CDR1 is SGHRS and CDR2 YFSETQ. About this clone itself: The antigen remains unidentified.

This TCR derives from a human donor with chronic lymphocytic leukemia. Here the sequenced sample was PBMCs, taken at disease progression, from a patient treated with ibrutinib. The rearrangement joins TRBV5-1 to TRBJ2-7; perhaps D is TRBD1 or TRBD2 (5 bases each). The CDR3 nucleotides are TGCGCCAGCAGCGCTGCCGGGACCCAAAACCGTCCGGTTGAAAAGTACTTC. This gives the protein CASSAAGTQNRPVEKYF. Complete variable domain (other parts from reference TRBV5-1 and TRBJ2-7): KAGVTQTPRYLIKTRGQQVTLSCSPISGHRSVSWYQQTPGQGLQFLFEYFSETQRNKGNFPGRFSGRQFSNSRSEMNVSTLELGDSALYLCASSAAGTQNRPVEKYFGPGTRLTVT.